The clone carrying this TCR beta chain was found once. Antigen: not known. The data belong to a study of cytomegalovirus exposure and HLA in healthy donors. Study-level results: An ancestry cluster, one associated with Asian ancestry, reportedly showed fewer N-insertions than the roughly 670-donor mean in a later analysis. Trimming of TCR beta V- and J-genes showed a link, identified in a later analysis, to a missense DCLRE1C variant.

This CDR3 is built from 14 residues. V was shortened by 2 bases and J by 4 bases, with 13 bases between the two germline ends. CDR1 is SGDLS and CDR2 is YYNGEE in the germline V gene. PCR primers comprised 60 Vbeta and 13 Jbeta primers. Assay used: immunoSEQ multiplex PCR; TCRdb lists only in-frame clones, some missing. This sample has around 170,000 clones, with 75% to 90% found just once. The J gene is TRBJ2-7, the V gene TRBV9; D is possibly TRBD2 (6 bases). The sample taken for sequencing was PBMCs. The clonotype originates from a woman aged 50 to 65 in good health and CMV-seropositive. The DNA for the CDR3 is TGTGCCAGCAGCGTCCGGGACTCCACGTACGAGCAGTACTTC. This sequence encodes CASSVRDSTYEQYF.